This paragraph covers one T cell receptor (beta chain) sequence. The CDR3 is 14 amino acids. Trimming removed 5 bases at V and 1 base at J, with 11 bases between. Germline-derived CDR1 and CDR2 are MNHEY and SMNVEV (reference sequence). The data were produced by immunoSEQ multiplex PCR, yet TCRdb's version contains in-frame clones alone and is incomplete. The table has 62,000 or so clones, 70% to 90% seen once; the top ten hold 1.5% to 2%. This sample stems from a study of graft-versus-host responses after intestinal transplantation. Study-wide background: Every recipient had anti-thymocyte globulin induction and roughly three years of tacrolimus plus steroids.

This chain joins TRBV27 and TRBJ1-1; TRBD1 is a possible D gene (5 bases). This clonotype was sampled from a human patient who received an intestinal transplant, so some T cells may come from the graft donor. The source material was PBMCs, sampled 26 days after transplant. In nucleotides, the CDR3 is TGTGCCAGCAGTGACACGGGGGGGAACACTGAAGCTTTCTTT. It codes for CASSDTGGNTEAFF.